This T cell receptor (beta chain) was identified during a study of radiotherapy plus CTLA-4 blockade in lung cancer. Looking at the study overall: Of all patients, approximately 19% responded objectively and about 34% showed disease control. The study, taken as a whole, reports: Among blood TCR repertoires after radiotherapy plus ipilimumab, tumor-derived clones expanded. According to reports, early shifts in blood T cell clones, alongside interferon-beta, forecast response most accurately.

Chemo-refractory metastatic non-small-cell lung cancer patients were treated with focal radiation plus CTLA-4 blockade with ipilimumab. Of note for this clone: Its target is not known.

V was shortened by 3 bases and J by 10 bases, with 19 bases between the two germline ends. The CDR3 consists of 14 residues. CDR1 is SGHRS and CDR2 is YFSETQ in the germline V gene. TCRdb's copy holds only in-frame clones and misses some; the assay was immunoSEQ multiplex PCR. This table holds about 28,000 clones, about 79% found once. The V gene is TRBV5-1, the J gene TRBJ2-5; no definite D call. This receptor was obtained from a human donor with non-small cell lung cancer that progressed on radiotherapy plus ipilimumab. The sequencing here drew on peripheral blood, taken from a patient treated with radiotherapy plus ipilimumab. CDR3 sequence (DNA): TGCGCCAGCAGCTCCGGAATGGCGAGCGATAGCCAGTACTTC. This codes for CASSSGMASDSQYF.